A single sample is the source of the 10 T cell receptor beta chains below, sequenced in a study of T cells in Graves' hyperthyroidism and ophthalmopathy. The CDR3 regions of TCR beta were amplified from RNA transcripts. A set of HTBI primers served as the primers for a first-round RT-PCR of the TCR CDR3. TCRdb called the multiplex PCR reads again in MiXCR, with one record for every CDR3 protein. The table lists around 430,000 distinct CDR3 sequences, about 15% of them singletons, with approximately 32% in the top ten. The sequenced sample consisted of blood. These receptors all stem from a woman aged 25 to 39 with Graves' hyperthyroidism.

This clonotype has a count of ten or more. The V and J genes are TRBV18 and TRBJ1-1, with 8 bases aligning to TRBD1. The V and J ends lost 6 bases and 3 bases, in that order; junction bases with no gene match: 6. CDR3 length: 14 residues. Germline lookup yields CDR1 KGHSH and CDR2 LQKENI. The CDR3 reads CASSPGGSDTEAFF. CDR3 DNA sequence: TGTGCCAGCTCGCCAGGGGGCTCGGACACTGAAGCTTTCTTT.

This clonotype was picked up many times. The chain carries TRBV27 and TRBJ2-2; D ambiguous. The length of the CDR3 is 13 residues. Germline CDR1 and CDR2: MNHEY and SMNVEV (reference sequence). The V and J ends lost 5 bases and 7 bases respectively, with 11 bases between them. The CDR3 nucleotides are TGTGCCAGCAGTCTCGACCCCTACGGGGAGCTGTTTTTT. This sequence encodes CASSLDPYGELFF.

The V call is TRBV5-1, the J call TRBJ2-1; D may match TRBD1 or TRBD2 (5 bases each). This CDR3 has 15 residues. Looked up from germline, CDR1 is SGHRS and CDR2 is YFSETQ. With 3 bases removed from V and 7 bases from J, the gap between germline ends came to 17 bases. As DNA, the CDR3 is TGCGCCAGCAGCTATTACGGGACCTCGCGTAATGAGCAGTTCTTC. It is translated as CASSYYGTSRNEQFF.

The chain is built from TRBV6-1 and TRBJ1-2; D not certain. V was shortened by 1 base and J by 3 bases, with 9 bases between the two germline ends. The CDR3 runs 14 residues. Germline V lookup: CDR1 MNHNS, CDR2 SASEGT. The CDR3 DNA reads TGTGCCAGCAGTGAAGTTCCAAAAGACTATGGCTACACCTTC. It translates to CASSEVPKDYGYTF.

This clonotype was picked up many times. The rearrangement links TRBV12-3 or TRBV12-4 to TRBJ2-7; 9 bases fit TRBD1. CDR3 length equals 11 residues. Unmatched junction bases numbered 0, after V lost 6 bases and J lost 6 bases. The CDR3 DNA is TGTGCCAGCAGGGACAGGGGCGAGCAGTACTTC. This gives the protein CASRDRGEQYF.

Only a few counts were recorded for this clonotype. This sequence joins TRBV9 and TRBJ1-2; a possible D gene is TRBD1 (5 bases). The germline gives CDR1 SGDLS, CDR2 YYNGEE. Between the trimmed V and J ends, which lost 4 bases and 4 bases, there was a span of 11 bases. There are 13 residues in the CDR3. The CDR3 DNA is TGTGCCAGCAGCAGGCGGGACTCCTATGGCTACACCTTC. Translating it yields CASSRRDSYGYTF.

There are many counts of this clonotype. The chain links TRBV18 to TRBJ2-7; no clear D gene. CDR3 length: 13 residues. Germline V lookup: CDR1 KGHSH, CDR2 LQKENI. The V end lost 3 bases, the J end lost 2 bases, and 8 bases lay between the germline ends. The CDR3 region has the DNA TGTGCCAGCTCACCGACAACGGCCTACGAGCAGTACTTC. Protein product: CASSPTTAYEQYF. The full variable domain, completed using reference TRBV18 and TRBJ2-7, is NAGVMQNPRHLVRRRGQEARLRCSPMKGHSHVYWYRQLPEEGLKFMVYLQKENIIDESGMPKERFSAEFPKEGPSILRIQQVVRGDSAAYFCASSPTTAYEQYFGPGTRLTVT.

This clonotype was found many times. The V call is TRBV27, the J call TRBJ2-7; TRBD1 matches 9 bases. CDR1 and CDR2 (germline): MNHEY, SMNVEV (reference sequence). J was trimmed by 0 bases and V by 6 bases; bases with no gene match: 6. The CDR3 runs 15 residues. CDR3 DNA: TGTGCCAGCAGCCCGGGGACAGGGACCTCCTACGAGCAGTACTTC. Protein: CASSPGTGTSYEQYF.

This clonotype was counted a few times. This chain connects TRBV9 to TRBJ2-1; D not resolved. The CDR3 totals 14 residues. Germline lookup yields CDR1 SGDLS and CDR2 YYNGEE. The V and J ends lost 0 bases and 3 bases respectively, with 7 bases between them. CDR3 sequence: CASSVGSDYNEQFF. CDR3 in DNA: TGTGCCAGCAGCGTAGGATCAGACTACAATGAGCAGTTCTTC.

This clonotype was counted many times. The chain employs TRBV30 and TRBJ2-7; D possibly matches TRBD1 or TRBD2 (5 bases each). The germline V gene encodes CDR1 GTSNPN and CDR2 SVGIG (reference sequence). The CDR3 is 16 amino acids. Trimming took 1 base from V and 0 from J, leaving 16 bases between them. CDR3 residues: CAWSGRWTQGSYEQYF. Here the CDR3 DNA reads TGTGCCTGGAGTGGGAGGTGGACCCAGGGCTCCTACGAGCAGTACTTC.